This T cell receptor beta chain was identified during a study of T cells in Graves' hyperthyroidism and ophthalmopathy. Notes on the study in general: Most expanded thyroid clonotypes above 0.001 recurred in blood.

The germline CDR1 and CDR2 sequences are ENHRY and SYGVKD. V lost 6 bases and J lost 8, with 16 bases in between. CDR3 length equals 13 residues. There are many counts of this clonotype. Antigen: not known. Absent ophthalmopathy progression within 18 months defined stable Graves' hyperthyroidism. Investigators excluded patients with uncontrolled infection, other autoimmune disease, pregnancy or lactation. For the diagnoses, clinical symptoms, serum thyroxine and TRAb, thyroid ultrasound and orbital computed tomography were used. The TCR beta CDR3 regions underwent amplification using RNA transcripts as the source. HTBI primers drove first-round RT-PCR of the TCR CDR3. TCRdb used MiXCR to reprocess the multiplex PCR reads, holding one entry per CDR3 protein. The repertoire holds some 600,000 distinct CDR3 sequences, with roughly 50% as singletons.

The clonotype was recovered from a woman aged 18 to 35 with Graves' hyperthyroidism. The specimen was peripheral blood or thyroid tissue (not recorded which). J is TRBJ1-2 and V is TRBV10-3; D call uncertain. CDR3 nucleotide sequence: TGTGCCATCAGGCTAACGGGGATTGGAGGCTACACCTTC. This translates into CAIRLTGIGGYTF.